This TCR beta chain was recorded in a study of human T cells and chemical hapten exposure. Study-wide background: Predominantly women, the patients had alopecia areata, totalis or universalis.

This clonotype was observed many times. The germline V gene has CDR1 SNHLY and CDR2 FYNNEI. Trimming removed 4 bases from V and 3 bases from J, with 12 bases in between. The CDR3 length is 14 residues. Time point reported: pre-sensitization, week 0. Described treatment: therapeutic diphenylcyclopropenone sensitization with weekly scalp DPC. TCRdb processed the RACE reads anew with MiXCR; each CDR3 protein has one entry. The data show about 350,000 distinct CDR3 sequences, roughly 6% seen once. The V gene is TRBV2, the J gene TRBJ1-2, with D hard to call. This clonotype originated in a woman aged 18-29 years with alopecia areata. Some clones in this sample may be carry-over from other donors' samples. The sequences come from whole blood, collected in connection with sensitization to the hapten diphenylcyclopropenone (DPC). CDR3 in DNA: TGTGCCAGCAGTGCAGGAGGGTTTGACTATGGCTACACCTTC. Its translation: CASSAGGFDYGYTF.